This T cell receptor beta chain stems from a study of blood T cells in healthy people across ages (dated by TCRdb to between 2015 and 2016). The study in broad terms: Template switching captured roughly one uniquely barcoded TCR beta cDNA molecule per two T cells in model experiments. The study analyzed two additional independent replicas of 1 million unique cDNA reads from the same blood draw for two donors, one aged 18 to 29 and one aged 80 or older. Using deep sequencing normalized with unique cDNA molecular identifiers, the study measured how TCR beta repertoire diversity changes with age. The donors were divided into four age groups: young (average around 17 years), middle-aged (approximately 42), aged (under 70) and long-lived (more than 75). Donors of different ages were randomly distributed across sequencing lanes to avoid experimental bias. General conclusions and limits of the study: The percentage of naive T cells measured by flow cytometry correlated strongly with observed TCR beta diversity. Compared with the aged group, the long-lived group had more naive CD4+ T cells, fewer expanded clones and increased TCR diversity, suggesting age selection. Bulk unsorted PBMC profiling prevented conclusive comparison of naive and antigen-experienced compartments. Estimates of total diversity based on one million sequenced T cells were regarded as lower bounds and as underestimates. As age increased, observed TCR beta diversity per million T cells dropped in a roughly linear way, and a significant reduction was already evident by age 40. Because the CMV infection status of the donors was unknown, age-related changes in expanded clonotypes may potentially have been confounded.

Regarding this clonotype: This clone's antigen is unknown. Base qualities are not at hand, and no much larger clone is one base apart.

The method behind the library was 5' RACE. TCRdb records Illumina HiSeq 2500 as the sequencer. A second PCR of roughly 7 to 12 cycles was run with a J-beta primer mix and a sample-barcoded 5' primer. A template-switch 5' adaptor carrying 12 random nucleotides introduced a unique molecular identifier onto each TCR beta cDNA molecule. Each sample yielded at least 3 million CDR3-containing paired-end reads. First-strand cDNA was synthesized from all RNA with the Mint cDNA synthesis kit, primed by a TRBC-specific oligonucleotide. Following uracil-DNA glycosylase treatment, all cDNA underwent a first 18-cycle PCR with the universal primers M1SS and BC2_uni_R. The paper's processing steps were these. Each sample was normalized by randomly selecting 1 million high-quality reads, each carrying a distinct molecular identifier. Instead of being binned into consensus sequences, reads that shared molecular identifiers were thrown out. CDR3 identification, clonotype clustering and error correction used MiTCR with a Q25 quality threshold and the strictest error-elimination algorithm. A nonparametric unseen species model with Euler transformation was used to estimate a lower bound on total TCR beta diversity. Using fastp trimming at Q25 and MiXCR clonotype assembly, TCRdb reanalyzed the public sequencing data and kept in-frame beta chains. Each record represents a unique CDR3 protein, reported with the most common genes and DNA among its rows. TCRdb's processing, not the authors', yielded these V and J calls. For this sample the table gives 450,000 to 700,000 distinct CDR3 sequences, of which 25% to 30% were detected only once. About a fifth of the sample belongs to the ten largest clones.

Systemically healthy Caucasian individuals from Russia, approximately 39 in total and aged roughly 6 to 100 years, were included as donors. Each donor gave about 10 milliliters of peripheral blood, drawn into EDTA-treated Vacutainer tubes. PBMCs were isolated by Ficoll-Paque density-gradient centrifugation, with at least 7 million obtained per sample. Total RNA, at least 6 micrograms per sample, was extracted from PBMCs with Trizol reagent. The percentages of naive CD45RAhigh/CD27high T cells were determined by flow cytometry on a PBMC aliquot from every donor. Reading the germline V gene gives CDR1 SGHRS and CDR2 YFSETQ. The V end gives up 3 bases and the J end 2 bases, leaving 1 base in the junction not matched to a gene. From the cysteine up to the phenylalanine, the CDR3 has a length of 13 residues. The CDR3 DNA has 39 bases and is translated from base 1.

The receptor was derived from a woman aged 70-85 years in good health. The V gene is TRBV5-1 and the J gene is TRBJ2-7; 8 bases in the middle match TRBD1. Input material: blood. The CDR3 amino acid sequence is: CASSWDRPYEQYF. The nucleotide sequence reads as follows: TGCGCCAGCAGCTGGGACAGGCCCTACGAGCAGTACTTC.